What follows are 30 T cell receptor beta chains derived from one specimen sequenced in a study of blood T cell repertoires in COVID-19 (dated by TCRdb to about 2020). Library generation was performed with the immunoSEQ multiplex PCR assay. Held by TCRdb, this immuneACCESS table contains in-frame sequences only and omits some clones. Under half of the omission traces to an unresolved V gene where checked; the cause of the rest is unknown. The sample profile shows about 400,000 clones; roughly 86% of them were found once. The ten largest make up 3% of the sample. Sequencing was carried out using peripheral blood. The receptors originated from a human donor in a cohort sampled during active COVID-19.

The gene calls are TRBV7-9 and TRBJ2-2, with TRBD1 identical over 10 bases. CDR3 length equals 16 residues. The germline CDR1 and CDR2 sequences are SEHNR and FQNEAQ (reference sequence). V lost 10 bases and J lost 0; bases outside the gene matches: 8. The CDR3 loop reads CATAGQGVANTGELFF. CDR3 in DNA: TGTGCCACGGCAGGACAGGGGGTTGCGAACACCGGGGAGCTGTTTTTT.

This clone was found a few times. V usage is TRBV28 and J usage is TRBJ2-7; possibly TRBD2 for D (6 bases). Per germline, CDR1 MDHEN and CDR2 SYDVKM. CDR3 length equals 14 residues. Trimming left V 4 bases short and J 7 bases short, with 17 bases between. The CDR3 region is CASSSRRGWWEQYF. The CDR3 DNA follows: TGTGCCAGCAGTTCTCGGAGGGGATGGTGGGAGCAGTACTTC.

This chain uses TRBV5-1 with TRBJ2-5, with D tentatively TRBD1 (6 bases). With 5 bases removed from V and 2 bases from J, the gap between germline ends came to 19 bases. CDR3 length: 16 amino acids. Germline CDR1 SGHRS, CDR2 YFSETQ. CDR3 coding DNA: TGCGCCAGCAGTCCTAGAGGAACAGGGTCTCAAGAGACCCAGTACTTC. The encoded protein is CASSPRGTGSQETQYF.

The V and J genes are TRBV2 and TRBJ2-5; 9 bases agree with TRBD1. This CDR3 has 13 residues. Germline V CDR1 and CDR2: SNHLY, FYNNEI. Losses at the gene ends were 6 bases for V and 5 bases for J; bases not matched to a gene: 4. CDR3 DNA sequence: TGTGCCAGCAGAGGGACAGGGTGGGAGACCCAGTACTTC. Translated: CASRGTGWETQYF.

The chain has TRBV3-1 (or the pseudogene TRBV3-2) and TRBJ2-1; D call uncertain. From germline, CDR1 is LGHDT and CDR2 YNNKEL (reference sequence). CDR3 length: 14 residues. V lost 1 base and J lost 2, with 6 bases in between. The chain's CDR3 is CASSQGLTYNEQFF. CDR3 coding DNA: TGTGCCAGCAGCCAAGGACTTACCTACAATGAGCAGTTCTTC.

This clone was counted a few times. V is TRBV11-1 and J is TRBJ1-1; TRBD1 aligns across 9 bases. The V gene's germline CDR1 is SGHAT and CDR2 FQDESV (reference sequence). J gave up 1 base and V 3 bases, and 3 bases lay outside the gene matches. The CDR3 sequence is 15 residues long. CDR3 region: CASSLHRGQNTEAFF. The CDR3 DNA reads TGTGCCAGCAGCTTGCACAGGGGGCAGAACACTGAAGCTTTCTTT.

The chain links TRBV19 to TRBJ2-6, with TRBD2 identical over 12 bases. From germline, CDR1 is LNHDA and CDR2 SQIVND (reference sequence). V dropped 7 bases and J dropped 0; count of bases not matched to a gene: 4. The CDR3 loop spans 17 amino acids. The CDR3 reads CASTRLAGDSGANVLTF. The CDR3 nucleotides are TGTGCCAGTACGAGACTAGCGGGGGACTCTGGGGCCAACGTCCTGACTTTC.

This sequence joins TRBV7-9 and TRBJ1-4; D gene unclear. This CDR3 is built from 17 residues. CDR1 and CDR2 (germline): SEHNR, FQNEAQ (reference sequence). V lost 1 base and J lost 0, with 12 bases in between. The CDR3 spells CASSLGITDPTNEKLFF. DNA for the CDR3: TGTGCCAGCAGCTTAGGAATCACAGATCCAACTAATGAAAAACTGTTTTTT.

The gene calls are TRBV7-2 and TRBJ2-5, with 8 nucleotides matching TRBD1. Trimming at V came to 4 bases and at J to 5 bases, leaving 3 bases not matched to a gene. This CDR3 contains 13 residues. Looked up from germline, CDR1 is SGHTA and CDR2 is FQGNSA. For the CDR3, the DNA is TGTGCCAGCAGCTCCGGACAGGGTGAGACCCAGTACTTC. Translating gives CASSSGQGETQYF.

The chain joins TRBV7-6 to TRBJ2-7, with 12 bases identical to TRBD1. The CDR3 spans 15 residues. The V segment lost 5 bases and the J segment 7 bases; nucleotides outside the gene matches: 9. Germline values: CDR1 SGHVS, CDR2 FNYEAQ. CDR3: CASSGPGQGAREQYF. The DNA for the CDR3 is TGTGCCAGCAGCGGACCGGGACAGGGGGCTAGGGAGCAGTACTTC.

This chain uses TRBV29-1 with TRBJ2-3, with TRBD1 matching over 7 bases. Germline V lookup: CDR1 SQVTM, CDR2 ANQGSEA. V shed 6 bases and J 2 bases; nucleotides not matched to a gene: 11. This CDR3 spans 15 amino acids. CDR3 DNA sequence: TGCAGCGTAAATCGAGGACAGGCCAACACAGATACGCAGTATTTT. It yields the protein CSVNRGQANTDTQYF.

The chain couples TRBV29-1 to TRBJ2-1; a weak D match, TRBD1 (5 bases). The ends were cut back, 1 base at V and 8 bases at J, with 9 bases in the middle. The CDR3 sequence is 12 residues long. Germline V gene data show CDR1 as SQVTM and CDR2 as ANQGSEA. The CDR3 nucleotides are TGCAGCGTTGAAGTCCAGGGCGATGAGCAGTTCTTC. Translating gives CSVEVQGDEQFF.

The DNA for the CDR3 is TGTGCCAGCAGTTTGACAGGGGGCCGGGGGGAGACCCAGTACTTC. Translated, it gives CASSLTGGRGETQYF. The chain couples TRBV6-5 to TRBJ2-5, with TRBD1 matching 10 bases. V shed 4 bases and J 5 bases; nucleotides not matched to a gene: 7. This CDR3 contains 15 residues. Germline V gene sequence: CDR1 MNHEY, CDR2 SVGAGI.

V is TRBV3-1 (or the pseudogene TRBV3-2) and J is TRBJ2-1; D is possibly TRBD1 (6 bases). CDR3 length: 15 amino acids. V was trimmed by 1 base and J by 4 bases, leaving 11 bases between them. CDR1 and CDR2 (germline): LGHDT, YNNKEL (reference sequence). The CDR3 bases are TGTGCCAGCAGCCAAGCACAGGGAACGTACAATGAGCAGTTCTTC. Translation gives CASSQAQGTYNEQFF.

The J gene is TRBJ2-2, the V gene TRBV6-5; a weak D match, TRBD1 (6 bases). The CDR3 contains 15 residues. CDR1 is MNHEY, CDR2 SVGAGI, per germline. Trimming took 2 bases from V and 1 from J, leaving 8 bases between them. The CDR3 nucleotides are TGTGCCAGCAGTTACGAGGGGGTGAACACCGGGGAGCTGTTTTTT. Translated: CASSYEGVNTGELFF.

This clone was found once. This chain joins TRBV7-2 and TRBJ1-1; the match to TRBD1 covers 7 bases. Per the germline V gene, CDR1 is SGHTA and CDR2 is FQGNSA. The CDR3 has 15 residues. With 5 bases clipped from V and 3 bases from J, the junction kept 9 bases outside the gene matches. The CDR3 nucleotides read TGTGCCAGCAGCGGCTACAGGGGTAGGGACACTGAAGCTTTCTTT. Translation gives CASSGYRGRDTEAFF.

This clone came up a few times. The V gene is TRBV5-6, the J gene TRBJ2-5; no clear D. V lost 2 bases and J 5 bases, leaving 4 bases between the germline ends. The CDR3 has 11 amino acids. CDR1 and CDR2 from the germline V gene are SGHDT and YYEEEE. CDR3 region: CASSFMETQYF. CDR3 nucleotides: TGTGCCAGCAGCTTCATGGAGACCCAGTACTTC.

The chain recombines TRBV14 with TRBJ2-7; TRBD2 is a possible D gene (5 bases). V shed 4 bases and J shed 0 bases, with 13 bases lying between them. The length of the CDR3 is 15 residues. Germline assignment: CDR1 SGHDN and CDR2 FVKESK. Written as DNA, the CDR3 is TGTGCCAGCAGCCCCCTTGGACTGAGCTCCTACGAGCAGTACTTC. It specifies CASSPLGLSSYEQYF.

This clone was counted only a few times. This rearrangement joins TRBV12-3 or TRBV12-4 to TRBJ1-1, with D tentatively TRBD1 (6 bases). This CDR3 is 13 amino acids long. V was trimmed by 5 bases and J by 5 bases, leaving 12 bases between them. As DNA, the CDR3 is TGTGCCAGCAGTACAGGGCGGTGGACTGAAGCTTTCTTT. It specifies CASSTGRWTEAFF.

This sequence joins TRBV10-1 and TRBJ2-7; 8 bases agree with TRBD2. Germline-derived CDR1 and CDR2 are WNHNN and SYGVQD (reference sequence). The CDR3 runs to 15 residues. The J segment lost 4 bases and the V segment lost 2 bases, leaving 7 bases of the junction unmatched. CDR3 in DNA: TGCGCCAGCAGTGAGGGTAGCGGGGACCTGTACGAGCAGTACTTC. Translation: CASSEGSGDLYEQYF.

This clone occurred once. V is TRBV6-5 and J is TRBJ1-2, with a weak D call TRBD1 (5 bases). Looked up from germline, CDR1 is MNHEY and CDR2 is SVGAGI. The CDR3 contains 11 residues. The V end was cut by 8 bases, the J end by 8 bases, with 12 bases between. The CDR3 protein is CASGQGGGYTF. The CDR3 DNA follows: TGTGCCAGCGGGCAGGGCGGAGGCTACACCTTC.

This clone was observed a few times. V usage is TRBV6-1 and J usage is TRBJ2-5; 7 bases are a match to TRBD2. CDR3 length: 16 residues. Germline CDR1 reads MNHNS; CDR2 reads SASEGT. V gave up 2 bases and J gave up 1 base; unmatched junction bases: 7. For the CDR3, the DNA is TGTGCCAGCAGTGAAACGAAGGCTAGCGGCCAAGAGACCCAGTACTTC. It translates to CASSETKASGQETQYF.

This clone was counted a single time. The rearrangement uses TRBV2 and TRBJ2-2, with D tentatively TRBD2 (6 bases). The CDR3 totals 13 residues. Trimming stripped 7 bases from V and 4 bases from J, with 10 bases between. Germline CDR1 reads SNHLY; CDR2 reads FYNNEI. The CDR3 nucleotides are TGTGCCAGCACGCGGGATCCCACCGGGGAGCTGTTTTTT. As protein: CASTRDPTGELFF.

The CDR3 loop is CASSPTGKGRETQYF. CDR3 DNA sequence: TGTGCCAGCAGTCCAACAGGAAAAGGGCGAGAGACCCAGTACTTC. V gene TRBV28 combines with J gene TRBJ2-5; D perhaps matches TRBD1 (5 bases). The CDR3 is 15 amino acids. Germline CDR1 MDHEN, CDR2 SYDVKM. Trimming stripped 5 bases from V and 4 bases from J, with 17 bases between.

This clone was found a few times. V is TRBV18 and J is TRBJ1-5; the match to TRBD1 covers 7 bases. The V segment lost 6 bases and the J segment 8 bases; nucleotides outside the gene matches: 10. The CDR3 runs 14 residues. Germline lookup yields CDR1 KGHSH and CDR2 LQKENI. CDR3 region: CASSPSTGYEPQHF. The DNA of the CDR3 is TGTGCCAGCTCGCCATCGACAGGGTATGAGCCCCAGCATTTT.

This chain links TRBV28 with TRBJ2-7, with D perhaps matching TRBD2 (7 bases). The CDR3 has 18 residues. V dropped 6 bases and J dropped 4 bases, with 28 bases sitting between them. Germline CDR1 MDHEN, CDR2 SYDVKM. The CDR3 nucleotides read TGTGCCAGCAGCTCCCCGGGACCGAGTGAGGGGGGGGTATACGAGCAGTACTTC. Its translation is CASSSPGPSEGGVYEQYF.

The chain is built from TRBV7-9 and TRBJ1-1, with TRBD1 matching over 8 bases. The V segment lost 0 bases and the J segment 5 bases; nucleotides outside the gene matches: 14. CDR1 and CDR2 (germline): SEHNR, FQNEAQ (reference sequence). The CDR3 is 18 residues long. CDR3 protein: CASSLAIITGGSRTEAFF. CDR3 coding DNA: TGTGCCAGCAGCTTAGCGATAATCACAGGGGGGTCTAGAACTGAAGCTTTCTTT.

The chain links TRBV9 to TRBJ1-2; D is possibly TRBD1 (5 bases). Germline CDR1 reads SGDLS; CDR2 reads YYNGEE. V lost 0 bases to trimming and J lost 4 bases, with 13 bases between them. This CDR3 region has 15 residues. CDR3 protein: CASSVAPRQIYGYTF. As DNA, the CDR3 is TGTGCCAGCAGCGTAGCCCCCCGACAGATCTATGGCTACACCTTC.

The CDR3 loop reads CASSEAAGGPYEQYF. CDR3 bases: TGTGCCAGCAGTGAAGCAGCGGGAGGGCCCTACGAGCAGTACTTC. The V and J genes are TRBV6-1 and TRBJ2-7; TRBD2 matches 10 bases. V lost 0 bases to trimming and J lost 2 bases; unmatched junction nucleotides: 1. Germline lookup yields CDR1 MNHNS and CDR2 SASEGT. The CDR3 is 15 residues long.

The chain joins TRBV27 to TRBJ1-1, with unresolved D. Germline V gene lookup returns CDR1 MNHEY and CDR2 SMNVEV (reference sequence). V lost 7 bases and J lost 1, with 16 bases in between. The CDR3 consists of 15 residues. CDR3 DNA sequence: TGTGCCAGCATCCATTCGGGAGCATCGAACACTGAAGCTTTCTTT. Its protein is CASIHSGASNTEAFF.